This paragraph covers one TCR beta chain sequence. The germline gives CDR1 LGHNA, CDR2 YSLEER. This CDR3 is 18 amino acids long. The V end was cut by 1 base, the J end by 4 bases, with 20 bases between. The data originate from a study of control samples from healthy donors and cancer patients. Sequencing was performed with immunoSEQ multiplex PCR; in TCRdb, only in-frame clones are kept and a portion is missing. This sample's clone table lists roughly 190,000 clones. The rearrangement links TRBV4-3 to TRBJ1-5; tentative D call: TRBD1 (6 bases). The specimen was blood. The source is a woman in her twenties or thirties in good health. For the CDR3, the DNA is TGCGCCAGCAGCCAAGGTGGTGCAGGGGCAAATAGGAATCAGCCCCAGCATTTT. This translates into CASSQGGAGANRNQPQHF.